This T cell receptor beta chain was sequenced for a study of PD-1 blockade in classical Hodgkin lymphoma. The CDR3 runs 14 residues. The germline gives CDR1 SGHTA, CDR2 FQGNSA. V lost 3 bases to trimming and J lost 0 bases, with 8 bases between them. This clone occurred once. Only in-frame clones appear in the TCRdb table, and some are missing; sequencing was by immunoSEQ multiplex PCR. The data show about 27,000 clones, 72% seen once. Time point described: cycle 4 day 1 (C4D1), after more than 5 weeks of nivolumab. Every patient experienced relapse after autologous stem cell transplantation, and brentuximab vedotin exposure varied.

The chain has TRBV7-2 and TRBJ1-2; D call uncertain. Material: peripheral blood mononuclear cells (PBMCs), obtained before the fourth cycle of nivolumab. This receptor was taken from a human donor with classical Hodgkin lymphoma. CDR3 loop: CASSLGRANYGYTF. CDR3 nucleotides: TGTGCCAGCAGCTTGGGTCGAGCTAACTATGGCTACACCTTC.